This T cell receptor (beta chain) was identified in a study of T cell changes during pregnancy in multiple sclerosis. CDR1 is MNHEY and CDR2 is SMNVEV in the germline V gene (reference sequence). V lost 6 bases to trimming and J lost 7 bases, with 22 bases between them. This CDR3 is built from 15 residues. The assay was immunoSEQ multiplex PCR, and TCRdb's table has in-frame clones only and misses some. The table shows tens of thousands of clones, with about nine tenths occurring only once. This material consisted of CD4+ T cells from peripheral blood mononuclear cells, taken in the second trimester of pregnancy. The chain has TRBV27 and TRBJ2-7, with D possibly TRBD2 on 6 matching bases. This TCR was recovered from a female donor in good health, enrolled as a control in a pregnancy study. CDR3 in DNA: TGTGCCAGCAGAATCTACCTCGGGCTAGCGAATGAGCAGTACTTC. Translation: CASRIYLGLANEQYF.